This T cell receptor (beta chain) was obtained from a study of shared clonotypes between healthy human individuals. Only in-frame clones appear in the TCRdb table, and some are missing; sequencing was by immunoSEQ multiplex PCR. The repertoire consists of 2 million to 3 million clones, with approximately 94% occurring once and the leading ten covering around 0.15%. The CDR3 consists of 14 residues. V lost 3 bases and J 5 bases, leaving 13 bases between the germline ends. Germline V lookup: CDR1 SGHTA, CDR2 FQGNSA. With regard to this clone: Its antigen remains unidentified.

Study-wide points: Naive CD4 clonotype sharing across a few donors was 4% to 5.5%.

The chain recombines TRBV7-2 with TRBJ2-5, with a possible D match to TRBD1 (6 bases). The receptor's source is a man aged 18 to 30 in good health. The sequenced sample was naive CD4+ T cells sorted from blood. Subset noted: CD45RA+ positively selected. As DNA, the CDR3 is TGTGCCAGCAGCTTTACAGGGCCTCGGGAGACCCAGTACTTC. Protein product: CASSFTGPRETQYF.